The 29 T cell receptor beta chains below were found in one sample sequenced in a study of OX40 agonist ivuxolimab in advanced cancers. This table comes from immunoSEQ multiplex PCR, and its TCRdb copy is limited to in-frame clones, with some not included. The sample lists over 50,000 clones; around 93% were seen once. Sequenced material: CD4+ or CD8+ T cells sorted from blood, taken in a trial of the OX40 agonist ivuxolimab. Receptors were obtained from an adult with an advanced solid tumor such as melanoma, head and neck, liver or kidney cancer.

J is TRBJ2-7 and V is TRBV9; TRBD1 aligns across 9 bases. There are 15 residues in the CDR3. Losses at the gene ends were 4 bases for V and 2 bases for J; bases not matched to a gene: 7. CDR1 is SGDLS, CDR2 YYNGEE, per germline. CDR3: CASSLSWTGAYEQYF. The CDR3 coding sequence is TGTGCCAGCAGCCTCAGCTGGACAGGGGCCTACGAGCAGTACTTC.

The J gene is TRBJ1-1, the V gene TRBV7-9; D call uncertain. Germline CDR1 SEHNR, CDR2 FQNEAQ (reference sequence). V shed 5 bases and J shed 7 bases, with 8 bases lying between them. CDR3 length: 11 amino acids. CDR3 sequence: CASSQQYEAFF. In nucleotides, the CDR3 is TGTGCCAGCAGCCAACAGTATGAAGCTTTCTTT.

The J gene is TRBJ1-4, the V gene TRBV9; D might be TRBD1 (5 bases). The CDR3 length is 15 residues. With 4 bases removed from V and 5 bases from J, the gap between germline ends came to 15 bases. In germline, CDR1 is SGDLS, CDR2 YYNGEE. The CDR3 DNA follows: TGTGCCAGCAGCTCGGGAGGGGCGGTGAATGAAAAACTGTTTTTT. It is translated as CASSSGGAVNEKLFF.

The chain is built from TRBV14 and TRBJ2-5, with 9 nucleotides matching TRBD2. The J call is in doubt because the DNA end fits TRBJ2-7 better. Germline V gives CDR1 SGHDN, CDR2 FVKESK. The CDR3 runs 17 residues. CDR3 region: CASSQEVSSSGTYEQYF. In nucleotides, the CDR3 is TGTGCCAGCAGCCAAGAAGTATCCTCTAGCGGGACCTACGAGCAGTACTTC.

The chain carries TRBV27 and TRBJ1-5; tentatively, D is TRBD1 (5 bases). The V gene lost 4 bases and the J gene lost 1 base, with 14 bases spanning the gap. The length of the CDR3 is 16 residues. In germline, CDR1 is MNHEY, CDR2 SMNVEV (reference sequence). As DNA, the CDR3 is TGTGCCAGCAGTTCAACCGGGACGGTCAGCAATCAGCCCCAGCATTTT. Translating gives CASSSTGTVSNQPQHF.

The chain joins TRBV7-6 to TRBJ1-1, with D possibly being TRBD1 (5 bases). This CDR3 region has 15 residues. Trimming took 5 bases from V and 1 from J, leaving 14 bases between them. Germline CDR1 is SGHVS and CDR2 is FNYEAQ. The chain's CDR3 is CASSIGDGGNTEAFF. The CDR3 DNA sequence: TGTGCCAGCAGCATTGGAGATGGGGGGAACACTGAAGCTTTCTTT.

The V gene is TRBV11-1, the J gene TRBJ2-1; the match to TRBD2 covers 13 bases. Germline V gene data show CDR1 as SGHAT and CDR2 as FQDESV (reference sequence). This CDR3 has 15 amino acids. V lost 1 base and J lost 8; bases outside the gene matches: 2. The CDR3 spells CASSLELAGGDEQFF. The CDR3 DNA reads as TGTGCCAGCAGCTTAGAACTAGCGGGGGGGGATGAGCAGTTCTTC.

CDR3 protein: CASSQDINTDTQYF. Written as DNA, the CDR3 is TGCGCCAGCAGCCAAGATATCAATACAGATACGCAGTATTTT. This rearrangement joins TRBV4-1 to TRBJ2-3; D is uncertain. Germline V gives CDR1 MGHRA, CDR2 YSYEKL. V was pared by 0 bases and J by 3 bases, with 7 bases between. The CDR3 loop spans 14 amino acids.

The chain couples TRBV15 to TRBJ2-7; 11 nucleotides agree with TRBD2. This CDR3 is built from 15 residues. With V trimmed by 1 base and J by 6 bases, 5 bases remained unmatched. Germline V gives CDR1 LNHNV, CDR2 YYDKDF (reference sequence). CDR3: CATSRVVAGGLEQYF. The CDR3 coding sequence is TGTGCCACCAGCAGAGTGGTAGCGGGGGGGCTCGAGCAGTACTTC.

The V gene is TRBV7-3, the J gene TRBJ2-3; D uncertain. Germline V gene lookup returns CDR1 SGHTA and CDR2 FQGTGA. V was cut by 4 bases and J by 2 bases, with 10 bases left in between. This CDR3 is 14 amino acids long. CDR3 protein: CASSSYEDTDTQYF. CDR3 sequence (DNA): TGTGCCAGCAGCTCCTACGAGGACACAGATACGCAGTATTTT.

The chain recombines TRBV7-3 with TRBJ2-3; D remains unclear. V was shortened by 3 bases and J by 6 bases, with 10 bases between the two germline ends. CDR3 size: 13 residues. Germline V CDR1 and CDR2: SGHTA, FQGTGA. The CDR3 protein is CASSFSVEDTQYF. CDR3 DNA sequence: TGTGCCAGCAGCTTTTCCGTGGAGGATACGCAGTATTTT.

This clone was detected only a few times. This rearrangement joins TRBV10-3 to TRBJ2-7; possible D gene TRBD1, 6 bases. Trimming pared 4 bases from V and 0 bases from J, leaving 13 bases between. CDR1 and CDR2 from the germline V gene are ENHRY and SYGVKD. The CDR3 covers 15 residues. The CDR3: CAISGVAGDSYEQYF. CDR3 coding DNA: TGTGCCATCAGTGGGGTAGCAGGGGACTCCTACGAGCAGTACTTC.

The chain joins TRBV7-6 to TRBJ2-1, with D uncertain. The CDR3 totals 15 residues. Germline V gives CDR1 SGHVS, CDR2 FNYEAQ. V lost 5 bases and J 6 bases, leaving 17 bases between the germline ends. CDR3 protein: CASSPSAPGRNEQFF. The CDR3 DNA follows: TGTGCCAGCAGCCCCTCCGCCCCGGGCCGCAATGAGCAGTTCTTC.

This clone was observed a handful of times. The chain carries TRBV9 and TRBJ2-1; 11 bases align to TRBD2. The V gene end was trimmed by 0 bases and the J gene end by 6 bases; junction bases not matched to a gene: 8. This CDR3 is 17 amino acids long. Germline CDR1 SGDLS, CDR2 YYNGEE. In DNA, the CDR3 is TGTGCCAGCAGCGTAGAAATAGGACTAGCGGGTATCAATGAGCAGTTCTTC. It yields the protein CASSVEIGLAGINEQFF.

The genes are TRBV6-1 and TRBJ1-6; D remains ambiguous. CDR3 length: 14 residues. Germline CDR1 is MNHNS and CDR2 is SASEGT. Trimming pared 1 base from V and 14 bases from J, leaving 15 bases between. The CDR3 spells CASSEGRGLGSLHF. The CDR3 DNA reads TGTGCCAGCAGTGAAGGAAGAGGCCTCGGGTCCCTCCACTTT.

This chain joins TRBV30 and TRBJ1-2; tentatively, D is TRBD1 (6 bases). CDR1 and CDR2 (germline): GTSNPN, SVGIG (reference sequence). The CDR3 spans 12 residues. V shed 6 bases and J shed 6 bases, with 14 bases lying between them. The CDR3 loop reads CACPRQADGYTF. CDR3 DNA sequence: TGTGCCTGCCCCAGACAGGCGGATGGCTACACCTTC.

The CDR3 is CASSEYYRGREQYF. CDR3 DNA: TGTGCCAGCAGTGAGTACTATAGAGGAAGAGAGCAGTACTTC. The rearrangement joins TRBV2 to TRBJ2-7; the D is unclear. The V end was cut by 3 bases, the J end by 7 bases, with 16 bases between. The CDR3 has 14 residues. Germline lookup yields CDR1 SNHLY and CDR2 FYNNEI. The full variable domain, rest sourced from reference TRBV2 and TRBJ2-7, is EPEVTQTPSHQVTQMGQEVILRCVPISNHLYFYWYRQILGQKVEFLVSFYNNEISEKSEIFDDQFSVERPDGSNFTLKIRSTKLEDSAMYFCASSEYYRGREQYFGPGTRLTVT.

The rearrangement uses TRBV27 and TRBJ2-5, with TRBD2 matching over 11 bases. The J segment lost 5 bases and the V segment lost 5 bases, leaving 4 bases of the junction unmatched. The CDR3 is 14 amino acids. Per the germline V gene, CDR1 is MNHEY and CDR2 is SMNVEV (reference sequence). This CDR3 is CASSIGTSGETQYF. DNA for the CDR3: TGTGCCAGCAGTATAGGGACTAGCGGTGAGACCCAGTACTTC.

The rearrangement uses TRBV4-1 and TRBJ2-7, with D perhaps given as TRBD1 or TRBD2 (6 bases each). The CDR3 has 16 amino acids. The germline CDR1 and CDR2 sequences are MGHRA and YSYEKL. V was shortened by 2 bases and J by 2 bases, with 16 bases between the two germline ends. In DNA, the CDR3 is TGCGCCAGCAGCCAACCTTCGGGGGCCCTGGCCTACGAGCAGTACTTC. It yields the protein CASSQPSGALAYEQYF.

This chain uses TRBV5-1 with TRBJ2-7, with a weak D call TRBD1 (5 bases). Germline-derived CDR1 and CDR2 are SGHRS and YFSETQ. V lost 0 bases and J 6 bases, leaving 10 bases between the germline ends. The CDR3 has 13 residues. The CDR3 DNA sequence: TGCGCCAGCAGCTTGGCGCAGGGTCCCGAGCAGTACTTC. Encoded protein: CASSLAQGPEQYF.

The rearrangement joins TRBV6-1 to TRBJ2-1, with 7 bases aligning to TRBD2. This CDR3 region has 16 residues. V dropped 4 bases and J dropped 2; count of bases not matched to a gene: 8. CDR1 MNHNS and CDR2 SASEGT come from the germline V gene. The DNA for the CDR3 is TGTGCCAGCAGTGGGACCTCGGGGGGAACCTACAATGAGCAGTTCTTC. Translated: CASSGTSGGTYNEQFF.

The rearrangement joins TRBV9 to TRBJ1-2, with 7 bases matching TRBD1. This CDR3 spans 13 amino acids. Losses at the gene ends were 4 bases for V and 4 bases for J; bases not matched to a gene: 4. Germline V gene data show CDR1 as SGDLS and CDR2 as YYNGEE. DNA of the CDR3: TGTGCCAGCAGCCCCGGGACAGCCTATGGCTACACCTTC. Protein product: CASSPGTAYGYTF.

The chain employs TRBV5-6 and TRBJ2-3; D not resolved. This CDR3 is built from 13 residues. V gave up 2 bases and J gave up 4 bases, with 8 bases separating them. The V gene's germline CDR1 is SGHDT and CDR2 YYEEEE. The CDR3 region has the DNA TGTGCCAGCAGCTTCGGGTCCGCAGATACGCAGTATTTT. Translating it yields CASSFGSADTQYF. Combining the CDR3 with reference TRBV5-6 and TRBJ2-3 gives the whole variable domain DAGVTQSPTHLIKTRGQQVTLRCSPKSGHDTVSWYQQALGQGPQFIFQYYEEEERQRGNFPDRFSGHQFPNYSSELNVNALLLGDSALYLCASSFGSADTQYFGPGTRLTVL.

This clone was counted only a few times. This rearrangement joins TRBV5-4 to TRBJ2-7, with D unresolved. V was pared by 4 bases and J by 5 bases, with 16 bases between. The germline gives CDR1 SGHNT, CDR2 YYREEE (reference sequence). CDR3 size: 14 residues. The CDR3 DNA sequence: TGTGCCAGCAGCCTTGTTGGTTTTTCCAACGAGCAGTACTTC. It encodes CASSLVGFSNEQYF.

V is TRBV7-7 and J is TRBJ2-7; unclear D gene. With 2 bases removed from V and 1 base from J, the gap between germline ends came to 6 bases. This CDR3 region has 13 residues. From germline, CDR1 is SSHAT and CDR2 FNYEAQ (reference sequence). CDR3 nucleotide sequence: TGTGCCAGCAGCTTAAATCCGTCCTACGAGCAGTACTTC. Translation gives CASSLNPSYEQYF.

This chain joins TRBV6-5 and TRBJ2-3; 9 bases agree with TRBD2. V lost 6 bases, J lost 4 bases, and 8 bases stayed unmatched. The germline V gene encodes CDR1 MNHEY and CDR2 SVGAGI. CDR3 length: 15 residues. The CDR3: CASRVAGGPPDTQYF. The DNA for the CDR3 is TGTGCCAGCAGAGTTGCGGGGGGGCCTCCAGATACGCAGTATTTT.

The DNA for the CDR3 is TGTGCCAGCAGCCGGACTAGCGGGGGAGAAGAGACCCAGTACTTC. It is translated as CASSRTSGGEETQYF. The rearrangement links TRBV6-7 to TRBJ2-5; 13 bases fit TRBD2. TRBV6-7 counts as an open reading frame of uncertain function. This CDR3 is built from 15 residues. After removal of 6 bases from V and 3 bases from J, the junction contained 4 bases not matched to a gene.

This chain connects TRBV6-1 to TRBJ2-3; D is unclear. CDR3 length: 16 residues. V was pared by 1 base and J by 6 bases, with 17 bases between. Germline CDR1 and CDR2: MNHNS and SASEGT. CDR3 protein: CASSEEGYIQTDTQYF. The CDR3 DNA reads as TGTGCCAGCAGTGAAGAAGGTTACATCCAAACGGATACGCAGTATTTT.

The CDR3 bases are TGTGCCAGCAGTCCGCGGGGGGGTCTAGCCAAAAACATTCAGTACTTC. Translated: CASSPRGGLAKNIQYF. The chain joins TRBV28 to TRBJ2-4; TRBD2 agrees at 9 bases. CDR1 MDHEN and CDR2 SYDVKM come from the germline V gene. Unmatched junction bases numbered 5, after V lost 5 bases and J lost 0 bases. The CDR3 has 16 amino acids.